A selection of T cell receptor beta chains follows, all from one sample in a study of PD-1 blockade in classical Hodgkin lymphoma. Only in-frame clones appear in the TCRdb table, and some are missing; sequencing was by immunoSEQ multiplex PCR. The data contain around 30,000 clones, about 89% of them seen just once; the ten biggest clones take up 0.22%. Sequencing input: CD4+ T cells from blood. Source of these receptors: a human donor with classical Hodgkin lymphoma. CDR3s leave out the opening cysteine and the closing phenylalanine or tryptophan. A D gene is named only where the DNA matches it firmly.

d_gene	v_gene	j_gene	CDR3aa
TRBD2	TRBV2	TRBJ2-3	ASSEGTSGTDTQY
.	TRBV29-1	TRBJ2-7	SVSGPLPYEQY
.	TRBV9	TRBJ2-3	ASSVGQLGTDTQY
TRBD1	TRBV7-2	TRBJ1-1	ASSLSTGWNTEAF
.	TRBV18	TRBJ1-5	ASSPSGVHSNQPQH
TRBD1	TRBV29-1	TRBJ2-1	SVQDRENEQF
TRBD1	TRBV18	TRBJ2-7	ASSLDRESYEQY
.	TRBV5-1	TRBJ2-2	ASRVPGSNTGELF
TRBD2	TRBV11-2	TRBJ2-1	ASSPSAGVEQF
.	TRBV7-9	TRBJ2-1	ASSFKGRLNREEQF
TRBD1	TRBV10-2	TRBJ2-7	ASSETGGSARTYEQY
.	TRBV5-6	TRBJ2-7	ASSLLGRPYEQY
.	TRBV30	TRBJ1-5	AWSHPSRPQH
.	TRBV5-4	TRBJ1-2	ASSLVTGLSYGYT
.	TRBV5-1	TRBJ2-7	ASSSTGPTYEQY
.	TRBV2	TRBJ1-5	ASRKGRDQPQH
.	TRBV2	TRBJ2-3	ASSMPGSRSDTQY
TRBD1	TRBV19	TRBJ1-1	ASSSPPGQKLNTEAF
TRBD1	TRBV5-1	TRBJ1-1	ASSPDSLSQGTEAF
.	TRBV7-2	TRBJ1-2	ASSLSRVGGYT
TRBD2	TRBV4-1	TRBJ2-7	ASSQGWGLAGGEQY
TRBD1	TRBV7-2	TRBJ1-5	ASSADRFQPQH
.	TRBV28	TRBJ2-5	ASSSNDGTETQY
.	TRBV7-2	TRBJ1-5	ASSSGQNYQPQH
.	TRBV4-3	TRBJ2-3	ASSQSGPPDDTQY
.	TRBV29-1	TRBJ1-4	SVEDATNEKLF
.	TRBV30	TRBJ1-1	AWSRAGWVNTEAF
.	TRBV7-1	TRBJ2-2	ASSPTGELF
.	TRBV2	TRBJ2-3	ASYSGHLSTDTQY
.	TRBV28	TRBJ1-5	ASSLLGQGLNQPQH
.	TRBV11-3	TRBJ2-1	ASSLVSGASSYNEQF
.	TRBV7-3	TRBJ2-1	ASSQASSYNEQF
TRBD2	TRBV7-9	TRBJ2-5	ASSSGLAGIQETQY
.	TRBV27	TRBJ1-2	ASSLTGIYGYT
TRBD1	TRBV7-8	TRBJ1-1	ASSLEGARTEAF
TRBD1	TRBV5-4	TRBJ2-7	ASSLDGTGGPYEQY
TRBD2	TRBV4-3	TRBJ2-3	ASSRIGTSGTDTQY
TRBD2	TRBV6-6	TRBJ2-1	ASSGTNDNEQF
.	TRBV28	TRBJ2-5	ASSYGNVQTQY
.	TRBV6-5	TRBJ1-1	ASSYPGRTNTEAF
.	TRBV6-1	TRBJ1-2	ASSEGTWRGYT
.	TRBV18	TRBJ1-1	ASSTDIGGLAF